This TCR beta chain is drawn from a study of blood T cell repertoires in COVID-19. This clone was counted between two and nine times. Assay used: immunoSEQ multiplex PCR; TCRdb lists only in-frame clones, some missing. The sample shows under 350,000 clones, around 78% of them seen only once. The TCR comes from a man between 60 and 75 years old who had recovered from COVID-19. The sequenced sample was peripheral blood.

DNA of the CDR3: TGCAGCGTTGAAGTCCGGGACAGGGTTGGTGAAAAACTGTTTTTT. Its translation is CSVEVRDRVGEKLFF. The chain uses TRBV29-1 and TRBJ1-4, with 9 positions matching TRBD1. V trimming: 1 base; J trimming: 7 bases; junction bases outside the gene matches: 7. The CDR3 length is 15 residues. CDR1 is SQVTM, CDR2 ANQGSEA, per germline.